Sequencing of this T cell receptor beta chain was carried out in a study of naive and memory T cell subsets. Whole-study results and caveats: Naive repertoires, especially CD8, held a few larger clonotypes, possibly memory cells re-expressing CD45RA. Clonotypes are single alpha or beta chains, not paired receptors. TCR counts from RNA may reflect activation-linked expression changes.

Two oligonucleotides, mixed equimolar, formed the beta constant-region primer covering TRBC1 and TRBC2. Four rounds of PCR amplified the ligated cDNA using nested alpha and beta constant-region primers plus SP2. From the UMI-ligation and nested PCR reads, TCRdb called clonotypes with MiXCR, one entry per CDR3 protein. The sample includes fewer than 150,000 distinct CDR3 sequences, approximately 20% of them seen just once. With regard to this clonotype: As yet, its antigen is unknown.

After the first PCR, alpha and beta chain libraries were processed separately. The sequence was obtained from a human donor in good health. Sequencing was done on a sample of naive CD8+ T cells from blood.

CDR3 protein: CSAAGGRNQETQYF. In DNA form, the CDR3 reads TGCAGTGCAGCGGGAGGGCGAAACCAAGAGACCCAGTACTTC. The V gene is TRBV20-1, the J gene TRBJ2-5, with TRBD2 identical over 10 bases. With 6 bases clipped from V and 0 bases from J, the junction kept 4 bases outside the gene matches. CDR1 DFQATT and CDR2 SNEGSKA come from the germline V gene (reference sequence). The CDR3 length is 14 residues.